These T cell receptor beta chains were read from a single sample in a study of blood T cell repertoires in COVID-19. Profiling relied on immunoSEQ multiplex PCR, and the TCRdb table lists in-frame clones only, not all of them. Counted here are 180,000 or so clones, around four fifths occurring once; the ten biggest clones make up about 3.5%. Material for sequencing was PBMCs or T cells enriched from blood (not recorded which). These receptors all come from a woman between 50 and 59 years old in a cohort exposed to, infected with or recovered from COVID-19 (not recorded which). The CDR3 runs from the conserved cysteine through the conserved F or W. Each record gives: clone size, D gene, J gene, V gene, CDR3 protein, CDR3 DNA. The D gene is left open where the match is weak. Expanded clones get a size class; other rows say once, few or many, or leave the size out.

NA | TRBD1 | TRBJ2-7 | TRBV4-1 | CASSQETVRGRKVYEQYF | TGCGCCAGCAGCCAAGAAACCGTCAGGGGGCGCAAGGTTTACGAGCAGTACTTC
once | TRBD1 | TRBJ1-4 | TRBV28 | CASSTGVGNEKLFF | TGTGCCAGCAGTACAGGGGTGGGTAATGAAAAACTGTTTTTT
once | NA | TRBJ2-2 | TRBV6-2/TRBV6-3 | CASSYKSQGGELFF | TGTGCCAGCAGTTACAAGTCTCAGGGCGGGGAGCTGTTTTTT
NA | NA | TRBJ1-5 | TRBV3-1/TRBV3-2 | CASSQDARSNQPQHF | TGTGCCAGCAGCCAAGATGCGAGGAGCAATCAGCCCCAGCATTTT
NA | NA | TRBJ2-1 | TRBV2 | CASSLKLVSWFF | TGTGCCAGCAGCCTAAAACTAGTTTCTTGGTTCTTC
NA | NA | TRBJ1-6 | TRBV9 | CASSAGSSSYNSPLHF | TGTGCCAGCAGCGCAGGGTCAAGCTCCTATAATTCACCCCTCCACTTT
NA | TRBD2 | TRBJ2-7 | TRBV3-1/TRBV3-2 | CASSQEEVFAGAREQYF | TGTGCCAGCAGCCAAGAAGAGGTCTTTGCGGGAGCTAGGGAGCAGTACTTC
few | TRBD1 | TRBJ2-4 | TRBV5-1 | CASSPRTGGADLAKNIQYF | TGCGCCAGCAGCCCCAGGACAGGGGGCGCGGATCTCGCCAAAAACATTCAGTACTTC
NA | NA | TRBJ1-5 | TRBV5-4 | CASSVRPRAGEPQHF | TGTGCCAGCAGCGTTCGACCTAGGGCGGGAGAGCCCCAGCATTTT
NA | NA | TRBJ1-6 | TRBV27 | CASSPWTVYNSPLHF | TGTGCCAGCAGCCCGTGGACAGTGTATAATTCACCCCTCCACTTT
NA | TRBD1 | TRBJ2-7 | TRBV19 | CASSGGQGTYEQYF | TGTGCCAGTAGTGGAGGACAGGGCACCTACGAGCAGTACTTC
NA | NA | TRBJ2-2 | TRBV5-1 | CASSLGTENRELFF | TGCGCCAGCAGCTTGGGGACAGAGAATAGGGAGCTGTTTTTT
NA | TRBD1 | TRBJ2-4 | TRBV7-2 | CASSFPDRGWRNIQYF | TGTGCCAGCAGCTTCCCTGACAGGGGTTGGAGAAACATTCAGTACTTC
NA | TRBD1 | TRBJ1-2 | TRBV3-1/TRBV3-2 | CASSPVTGANYGYTF | TGTGCCAGCAGCCCAGTGACAGGGGCCAACTATGGCTACACCTTC
NA | NA | TRBJ2-5 | TRBV2 | CASMSRTRKTQYF | TGTGCCAGCATGTCCAGGACACGCAAGACCCAGTACTTC
NA | NA | TRBJ1-6 | TRBV6-2/TRBV6-3 | CASSPGGGLNNSPLHF | TGTGCCAGCAGTCCCGGGGGGGGCCTAAATAATTCACCCCTCCACTTT
NA | TRBD2 | TRBJ2-3 | TRBV9 | CASTNPWGGTDTQYF | TGTGCCAGCACCAACCCCTGGGGGGGAACAGATACGCAGTATTTT
NA | TRBD1 | TRBJ1-5 | TRBV6-5 | CASNRDSFNQPQHF | TGTGCCAGCAATAGGGACAGTTTCAATCAGCCCCAGCATTTT
NA | TRBD1 | TRBJ1-2 | TRBV28 | CASSSGQVGGYTF | TGTGCCAGCAGTTCCGGACAGGTTGGGGGCTACACCTTC
NA | TRBD2 | TRBJ2-2 | TRBV13 | CASSPRTSGFTGELFF | TGTGCCAGCAGCCCGCGGACTAGCGGGTTCACCGGGGAGCTGTTTTTT
NA | TRBD1 | TRBJ1-1 | TRBV4-1 | CASSRKPDRDTEAFF | TGCGCCAGCAGCCGTAAACCCGACAGGGACACTGAAGCTTTCTTT
NA | NA | TRBJ1-5 | TRBV5-4 | CASSLAGGSPQHF | TGTGCCAGCAGCTTGGCCGGCGGCTCTCCCCAGCATTTT
NA | NA | TRBJ2-5 | TRBV12-5 | CASGLVLPRGGETQYF | TGTGCTAGTGGTTTGGTACTCCCACGGGGTGGAGAGACCCAGTACTTC
NA | TRBD1 | TRBJ2-7 | TRBV7-9 | CASSHLITGTGFDEQYF | TGTGCCAGCAGCCACCTGATTACCGGGACAGGTTTCGACGAGCAGTACTTC
NA | NA | TRBJ1-4 | TRBV7-3 | CASSVHRRNSSTNEKLFF | TGTGCCAGCAGCGTACACCGCAGGAATTCCTCAACTAATGAAAAACTGTTTTTT
NA | NA | TRBJ1-3 | TRBV9 | CASSVYGTLRNTIYF | TGTGCCAGCAGCGTATATGGGACACTTAGAAACACCATATATTTT
NA | TRBD1 | TRBJ2-1 | TRBV30 | CAWSFETGPYNEQFF | TGTGCCTGGAGCTTCGAGACAGGGCCCTACAATGAGCAGTTCTTC
NA | TRBD1 | TRBJ1-1 | TRBV11-2 | CASSPIGTVNTEAFF | TGTGCCAGCAGCCCGATCGGGACAGTGAACACTGAAGCTTTCTTT
NA | TRBD2 | TRBJ2-3 | TRBV5-1 | CASSPRTSGRGTDTQYF | TGCGCCAGCAGCCCAAGGACTAGCGGGAGAGGCACAGATACGCAGTATTTT
NA | TRBD1 | TRBJ1-2 | TRBV18 | CASSPTDRANYGYTF | TGTGCCAGCTCCCCGACGGACAGGGCCAACTATGGCTACACCTTC
NA | TRBD2 | TRBJ2-1 | TRBV9 | CASSVAGGFYNEQFF | TGTGCCAGCAGTGTAGCGGGAGGGTTCTACAATGAGCAGTTCTTC
once | TRBD1 | TRBJ1-3 | TRBV2 | CASSRDRGTGNTIYF | TGTGCCAGCAGCCGGGACAGGGGGACTGGAAACACCATATATTTT
NA | TRBD2 | TRBJ2-3 | TRBV6-6 | CASSYRSGSRTDTQYF | TGTGCCAGCAGTTACCGTAGCGGGTCCCGCACAGATACGCAGTATTTT
once | NA | TRBJ1-6 | TRBV5-1 | CASSLTVPINSPLHF | TGCGCCAGCAGCTTGACAGTACCTATTAATTCACCCCTCCACTTT
NA | NA | TRBJ2-1 | TRBV24-1 | CATSDHRTSNEQFF | TGTGCCACCAGTGACCACCGGACTTCCAATGAGCAGTTCTTC
NA | TRBD1 | TRBJ1-1 | TRBV19 | CASSMDRGYPEAFF | TGTGCCAGTAGTATGGACAGGGGCTACCCTGAAGCTTTCTTT
many | NA | TRBJ1-6 | TRBV10-1 | CASSTGDTNSPLHF | TGCGCCAGCAGCACAGGTGATACGAATTCACCCCTCCACTTT
few | TRBD1 | TRBJ1-2 | TRBV6-5 | CASRDRGYGYTF | TGTGCCAGCAGGGACAGGGGCTATGGCTACACCTTC
NA | TRBD1 | TRBJ1-3 | TRBV18 | CASSPKGALAGNTIYF | TGTGCCAGCTCACCAAAGGGGGCACTGGCTGGAAACACCATATATTTT
NA | NA | TRBJ1-1 | TRBV2 | CASSLRSEAFF | TGTGCCAGCAGCCTTAGAAGTGAAGCTTTCTTT
NA | NA | TRBJ1-1 | TRBV29-1 | CSVLSDGLSRKNTEAFF | TGCAGCGTACTCTCGGACGGACTAAGCAGGAAGAACACTGAAGCTTTCTTT
NA | NA | TRBJ1-3 | TRBV28 | CPYLNTIYF | TGCCCCTACCTAAACACCATATATTTT
NA | TRBD1 | TRBJ1-2 | TRBV6-5 | CASRQGGVGYGYTF | TGTGCCAGCAGGCAGGGGGGCGTAGGGTATGGCTACACCTTC
NA | TRBD2 | TRBJ2-4 | TRBV5-6 | CASSTTRAGLGKNIQYF | TGTGCCAGCAGCACAACTAGAGCGGGACTGGGGAAAAACATTCAGTACTTC